The source of this T cell receptor (beta chain) is a study of cytomegalovirus exposure and HLA in healthy donors. Regarding the study as a whole: Reportedly, a later analysis found an Asian-associated ancestry cluster had fewer N-insertions than the approximately 700-donor mean.

Primers: 60 Vbeta forward and 13 Jbeta reverse. Method: immunoSEQ multiplex PCR; TCRdb's copy keeps in-frame clones and lacks some. In all, the sample yields about 39,000 clones. A note on this clone: Its target is unknown.

The V gene end was trimmed by 5 bases and the J gene end by 2 bases; junction bases not matched to a gene: 5. The CDR3 has 14 amino acids. Germline CDR1 reads MNHEY; CDR2 reads SMNVEV (reference sequence). This chain connects TRBV27 to TRBJ2-7; 8 bases match TRBD1. The sequence was obtained from a male donor in good health and CMV-seronegative. Sequenced material: PBMCs. Written as DNA, the CDR3 is TGTGCCAGCAGTCGCGGACAGGGAACCTACGAGCAGTACTTC. Its translation is CASSRGQGTYEQYF.